Listed below are T cell receptor beta chains from one sample, sequenced in a study of T cells in tumors after PD-1 blockade. The data were produced by immunoSEQ multiplex PCR, yet TCRdb's version contains in-frame clones alone and is incomplete. Altogether tens of thousands of clones are present, around 85% being singletons, with the ten largest covering approximately 4.1%. Sequenced material: PBMCs, taken before anti-PD-1 treatment. The receptors here all came from a human donor with basal cell carcinoma. CDR3s include the opening cysteine and the closing phenylalanine or tryptophan. A D gene is named only where the DNA matches it firmly. Clone size appears in some rows only: once, few, many, or a class for an expanded clone.

j_call clone_size d_call v_call cdr3_aa cdr3_nt
TRBJ2-3 . TRBD2 TRBV28 CASSFGGGHTDTQYF TGTGCCAGCAGTTTCGGGGGGGGCCATACAGATACGCAGTATTTT
TRBJ2-3 . TRBD2 TRBV11-3 CASSKTLAGGLDTQYF TGTGCCAGCAGCAAAACATTAGCGGGGGGCCTAGATACGCAGTATTTT
TRBJ2-3 . TRBD2 TRBV7-2 CASSLNQRGGTDTQYF TGTGCCAGCAGCTTAAACCAGCGGGGGGGCACAGATACGCAGTATTTT
TRBJ1-2 . TRBD1 TRBV27 CASSPDRAKSYGYTF TGTGCCAGCAGTCCCGACAGGGCCAAAAGCTATGGCTACACCTTC
TRBJ2-3 . . TRBV24-1 CATSDPSGPGDTQYF TGTGCCACCAGTGACCCATCCGGGCCCGGAGATACGCAGTATTTT
TRBJ2-3 . TRBD2 TRBV10-3 CAISESGGGTQYF TGTGCCATCAGTGAGAGCGGGGGGGGGACGCAGTATTTT
TRBJ1-5 . . TRBV27 CASREAGAGQPQHF TGTGCCAGCAGAGAGGCAGGGGCGGGTCAGCCCCAGCATTTT
TRBJ2-1 few . TRBV19 CASSWAASNEQFF TGTGCCAGTAGTTGGGCAGCCTCCAATGAGCAGTTCTTC
TRBJ2-1 . . TRBV7-2 CASSLAGGAYEQFF TGTGCCAGCAGCTTAGCGGGGGGCGCGTATGAGCAGTTCTTC
TRBJ1-2 . . TRBV7-8 CASSAYYGYTF TGTGCCAGCAGCGCCTACTATGGCTACACCTTC
TRBJ2-1 . . TRBV7-9 CASSLSGNEQFF TGTGCCAGCAGCCTTAGCGGCAATGAGCAGTTCTTC
TRBJ1-4 once . TRBV7-9 CASSLIRGHTNEKLFF TGTGCCAGCAGCTTAATTCGGGGACATACAAATGAAAAACTGTTTTTT
TRBJ1-3 . TRBD1 TRBV19 CASSRTGSGNTIYF TGTGCCAGTAGTAGGACAGGGTCTGGAAACACCATATATTTT
TRBJ2-6 . . TRBV6-5 CASRQDSGANVLTF TGTGCCAGCCGACAGGACTCTGGGGCCAACGTCCTGACTTTC
TRBJ2-2 . . TRBV18 CASSPAIERVYTGELFF TGTGCCAGCTCACCCGCGATAGAGAGGGTGTACACCGGGGAGCTGTTTTTT
TRBJ2-3 once . TRBV7-9 CASSRTTTDTQYF TGTGCCAGCAGCAGGACAACCACAGATACGCAGTATTTT
TRBJ2-1 . TRBD1 TRBV15 CATSSRQGREQFF TGTGCCACCAGCAGCCGACAGGGGAGGGAGCAGTTCTTC
TRBJ2-5 . TRBD2 TRBV29-1 CSVRGGGGASETQYF TGCAGCGTGCGGGGGGGCGGGGGGGCCTCGGAGACCCAGTACTTC
TRBJ1-2 . . TRBV28 CASRFGGGGYTF TGTGCCAGCAGGTTCGGCGGGGGTGGCTACACCTTC
TRBJ1-3 . . TRBV6-5 CASTGTPSGNTIYF TGTGCCAGCACCGGGACACCCTCTGGAAACACCATATATTTT
TRBJ2-5 . . TRBV15 CATALRVGETQYF TGTGCCACAGCCCTCCGGGTGGGTGAGACCCAGTACTTC
TRBJ2-3 . . TRBV7-2 CASSLVGGQGTDTQYF TGTGCCAGCAGCTTAGTGGGGGGACAAGGCACAGATACGCAGTATTTT
TRBJ2-7 . . TRBV19 CASSISGPLLIYEQYF TGTGCCAGTAGTATTTCGGGCCCGTTACTTATCTACGAGCAGTACTTC
TRBJ2-7 . . TRBV9 CASSVGGNEQYF TGTGCCAGCAGCGTAGGAGGGAACGAGCAGTACTTC
TRBJ1-1 few . TRBV7-9 CASTTRVDEAFF TGTGCCAGCACCACTCGTGTAGATGAAGCTTTCTTT
TRBJ1-1 few . TRBV23-1 CASSFQGRGVNTEAFF TGCGCCAGCAGCTTTCAGGGGCGAGGGGTGAACACTGAAGCTTTCTTT
TRBJ1-2 . . TRBV5-6 CASSVDQLGGYTF TGTGCCAGCAGCGTAGACCAACTGGGTGGCTACACCTTC
TRBJ1-1 . . TRBV4-1 CASSHFTEAFF TGCGCCAGCAGCCATTTCACTGAAGCTTTCTTT
TRBJ2-1 . . TRBV5-1 CASRAPGMLGGPDKEQFF TGCGCCAGCAGGGCCCCTGGGATGCTAGGCGGGCCCGATAAGGAGCAGTTCTTC
TRBJ1-2 few TRBD1 TRBV7-2 CASSRDLDRNVANGYTF TGTGCCAGCAGCCGGGATTTGGACAGGAATGTCGCGAATGGCTACACCTTC
TRBJ2-2 . TRBD2 TRBV3-1/TRBV3-2 CASSQDRPGGTGELFF TGTGCCAGCAGCCAAGATCGCCCGGGAGGTACCGGGGAGCTGTTTTTT
TRBJ2-7 once . TRBV27 CASRASGTRNEQYF TGTGCCAGCAGAGCGTCCGGGACAAGGAACGAGCAGTACTTC
TRBJ2-1 . . TRBV30 CAGMFGEVSSYNEQFF TGTGCCGGCATGTTTGGGGAGGTAAGCTCCTACAATGAGCAGTTCTTC
TRBJ2-5 . . TRBV5-4 CASSLDEGKETQYF TGTGCCAGCAGCTTGGACGAAGGGAAAGAGACCCAGTACTTC
TRBJ2-7 . . TRBV2 CASSEFVGGPYEQYF TGTGCCAGCAGTGAATTCGTGGGGGGGCCCTACGAGCAGTACTTC
TRBJ2-7 . TRBD1 TRBV6-5 CASSYSGTDRYEQYF TGTGCCAGCAGTTACTCCGGGACAGACCGATACGAGCAGTACTTC
TRBJ2-2 few . TRBV5-1 CASSLASNLNTGELFF TGCGCCAGCAGCTTGGCGTCCAACCTGAACACCGGGGAGCTGTTTTTT
TRBJ2-1 . TRBD2 TRBV27 CASSPYLLRGETRYGNEQFF TGTGCCAGCAGTCCCTATCTTTTGCGGGGGGAAACACGGTACGGCAATGAGCAGTTCTTC
TRBJ2-1 . . TRBV19 CASSIYGGGIHNEQFF TGTGCCAGTAGTATATATGGCGGGGGCATACACAATGAGCAGTTCTTC
TRBJ2-2 . . TRBV11-3 CASSSNEGVMNTGELFF TGTGCCAGCAGCTCTAATGAAGGGGTGATGAACACCGGGGAGCTGTTTTTT
TRBJ2-5 . . TRBV27 CASSLWRGTGRETQYF TGTGCCAGCAGTTTGTGGCGGGGTACAGGGAGAGAGACCCAGTACTTC
TRBJ2-7 . TRBD1 TRBV7-9 CASSSSGTGGYEQYF TGTGCCAGCAGCTCCTCCGGAACAGGGGGCTACGAGCAGTACTTC
TRBJ2-1 . TRBD1 TRBV6-2/TRBV6-3 CASSNTGGRDNEQFF TGTGCCAGCAGTAACACAGGGGGCCGGGACAATGAGCAGTTCTTC
TRBJ2-3 few . TRBV10-3 CAISVGDFTTDTQYF TGTGCCATCAGTGTGGGGGACTTCACCACAGATACGCAGTATTTT
TRBJ2-7 few TRBD1 TRBV5-6 CASSFTGDPYEQYF TGTGCCAGCAGCTTTACAGGGGACCCCTACGAGCAGTACTTC
TRBJ2-7 . . TRBV27 CASSHPGEGGPREQYF TGTGCCAGCAGTCACCCCGGGGAGGGGGGGCCGAGAGAGCAGTACTTC
TRBJ2-7 . . TRBV30 CAWRTEYEQYF TGTGCCTGGAGAACAGAGTACGAGCAGTACTTC